This entry describes one TCR beta chain. Every subset had its genomic DNA shared out evenly among several immunoSEQ plates. Roughly 33,000 T cell genomes, or about 0.2 ug DNA, went into the sorted-subset replicate PCRs. The repertoire was sequenced with immunoSEQ multiplex PCR; TCRdb's copy has only in-frame clones and lacks some. The sample shows 1.4 million or so clones, 97% to 99% of them seen only once. This CDR3 is built from 12 residues. The V and J ends lost 10 bases and 1 base, in that order; junction bases with no gene match: 4. Per the germline V gene, CDR1 is SNHLY and CDR2 is FYNNEI. This sample stems from a study of shared clonotypes between healthy human individuals. The overall study: The study used three CD4 naive, three CD4 memory, two CD8 naive and one CD8 memory plate per donor.

The receptor was derived from a man younger than 45 in good health. Sequences were obtained from naive CD4+ T cells sorted from blood. Subset described: CD45RA+ positively selected. V gene TRBV2 combines with J gene TRBJ2-7; TRBD1 aligns across 7 bases. This CDR3 is CAIRDSSYEQYF. CDR3 bases: TGTGCCATCAGGGACAGTTCCTACGAGCAGTACTTC.